Listed here is a single T cell receptor beta chain. CDR1 is SEHNR, CDR2 FQNEAQ, per germline (reference sequence). V lost 5 bases to trimming and J lost 0 bases, with 5 bases between them. The CDR3 contains 12 residues. Sequencing used immunoSEQ multiplex PCR; TCRdb keeps in-frame clones, though not all of them. The sample lists 8,000 to 13,000 clones; around 82% were seen once. These data originate in a study of somatic mutations in cytotoxic T cells in rheumatoid arthritis. The clonotype was recovered from a woman aged 45-65 years in good health. The sequenced sample consisted of CD8+ T cells sorted from blood. The chain is built from TRBV7-9 and TRBJ2-7, with no clear D. The CDR3 DNA sequence: TGTGCCAGCAGCCCCCTCTCCTACGAGCAGTACTTC. Residues: CASSPLSYEQYF.